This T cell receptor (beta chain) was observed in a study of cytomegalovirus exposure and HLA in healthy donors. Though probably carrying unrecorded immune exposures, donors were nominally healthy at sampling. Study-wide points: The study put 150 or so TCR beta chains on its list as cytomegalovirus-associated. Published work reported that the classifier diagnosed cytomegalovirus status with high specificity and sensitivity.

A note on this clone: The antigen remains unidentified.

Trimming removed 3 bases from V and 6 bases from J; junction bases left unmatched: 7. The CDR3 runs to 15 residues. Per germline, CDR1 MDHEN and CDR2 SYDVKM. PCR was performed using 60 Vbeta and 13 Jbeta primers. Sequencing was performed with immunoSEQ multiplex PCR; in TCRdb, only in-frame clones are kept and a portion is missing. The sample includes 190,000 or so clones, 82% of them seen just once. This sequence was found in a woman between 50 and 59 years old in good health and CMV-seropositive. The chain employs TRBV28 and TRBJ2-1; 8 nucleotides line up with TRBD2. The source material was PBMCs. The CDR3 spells CASSFSGTSINEQFF. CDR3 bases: TGTGCCAGCAGTTTCTCCGGGACTAGTATCAATGAGCAGTTCTTC.